This TCR beta chain comes out of a study of cytomegalovirus exposure and HLA in healthy donors. General study findings and limits: In vitro assays verified that a few CMV-associated chains recognized CMV antigens specifically.

With regard to this clone: The antigen is not known.

The assay was immunoSEQ multiplex PCR, and TCRdb's table has in-frame clones only and misses some. Of about 50,000 clones in the sample, around 90% were seen once. The source of this sequence is a man between 18 and 29 years old in good health and CMV-seronegative. Material: PBMCs.

CDR3 residues: CASREKTSSPRYHNEQFF. The DNA of the CDR3 is TGTGCCAGCAGGGAAAAGACTAGTTCTCCGAGGTATCACAATGAGCAGTTCTTC. The chain couples TRBV27 to TRBJ2-1; possibly TRBD2 for D (6 bases). The CDR3 is 18 residues long. Germline CDR1 MNHEY, CDR2 SMNVEV (reference sequence). The V and J ends lost 6 bases and 5 bases respectively, with 26 bases between them.